Given below is one T cell receptor beta chain in context. Authors' data handling: For nucleated cells, counts were estimated from reference gene primer amplification. The repertoire was sequenced with immunoSEQ multiplex PCR; TCRdb's copy has only in-frame clones and lacks some. The V and J calls and clone size are taken from that table; D and trimming were inferred from the DNA. This table holds 70,000 or so clones, 82% found once. The record originates from a study of blood T cell repertoires in COVID-19. Study context: Italy, Spain and the United States were the sources of the convalescent and acute COVID-19 samples. T cells, B-cell-depleted T cells, or PBMCs provided the cDNA or gDNA that served as material.

The CDR3 length is 17 residues. V shed 1 base, J shed 0 bases, and the junction held 6 bases outside the gene matches. Germline V gene data show CDR1 as LGHNA and CDR2 as YNFKEQ. The genes are TRBV4-2 and TRBJ2-7; 10 bases align to TRBD2. The clonotype originates from a human donor in a cohort sampled during active COVID-19. Material: peripheral blood. Written as DNA, the CDR3 is TGTGCCAGCAGCCAAGGCCTAGCGGGGGCCTTCTCCTACGAGCAGTACTTC. The encoded protein is CASSQGLAGAFSYEQYF.